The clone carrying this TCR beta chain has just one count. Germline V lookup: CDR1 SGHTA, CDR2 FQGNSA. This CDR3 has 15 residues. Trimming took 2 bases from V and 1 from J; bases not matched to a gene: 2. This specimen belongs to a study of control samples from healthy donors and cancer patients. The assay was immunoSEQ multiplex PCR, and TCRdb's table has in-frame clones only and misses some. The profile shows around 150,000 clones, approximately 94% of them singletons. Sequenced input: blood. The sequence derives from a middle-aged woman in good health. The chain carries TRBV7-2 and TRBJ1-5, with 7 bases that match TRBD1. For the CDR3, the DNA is TGTGCCAGCAGCTTACAACAGGGGAGCAATCAGCCCCAGCATTTT. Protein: CASSLQQGSNQPQHF.